By share of the sample, the clone carrying this TCR beta chain is medium-sized. V was pared by 0 bases and J by 3 bases, with 19 bases between. Germline CDR1 SGHNT, CDR2 YYREEE (reference sequence). The CDR3 totals 17 residues. This specimen comes from a study of T cell changes during pregnancy in multiple sclerosis. Some clones are missing from TCRdb's copy, which holds only in-frame ones; the method was immunoSEQ multiplex PCR. The table records 15,000 or so clones, approximately 84% of them present only once. The specimen comprised CD8+ T cells from peripheral blood mononuclear cells, sampled in the third trimester of pregnancy. The receptor was isolated from a female donor in good health, enrolled as a control in a pregnancy study. The chain employs TRBV5-4 and TRBJ2-7; D remains unclear. CDR3 sequence reads: CASSLDRVRRVGYEQYF. The CDR3 DNA reads as TGTGCCAGCAGCTTGGATCGGGTCCGGCGTGTTGGCTACGAGCAGTACTTC.